The T cell receptor (beta chain) under discussion was sequenced for a study of blood T cell repertoires in COVID-19. Study-wide background: Acute and convalescent COVID-19 samples came from the United States, Italy and Spain. T cells, B-cell-depleted T cells, or PBMCs provided the cDNA or gDNA that served as material.

The CDR3 is 12 amino acids. CDR1 and CDR2 (germline): SNHLY, FYNNEI. V was clipped by 8 bases and J by 5 bases; unmatched bases: 4. In the authors' methods: Reference gene primer amplification yielded estimated nucleated cell counts. This table comes from immunoSEQ multiplex PCR, and its TCRdb copy is limited to in-frame clones, with some not included. The DNA was the basis for D and trimming; V, J and clone size are from that table. This table has approximately 110,000 clones, approximately 84% appearing once. This rearrangement joins TRBV2 to TRBJ2-5; TRBD2 agrees at 8 bases. Sample: peripheral blood. This TCR came from a human donor in a cohort sampled during active COVID-19. The chain's CDR3 is CASRRGEETQYF. The CDR3 DNA follows: TGTGCCAGCCGGCGGGGGGAGGAGACCCAGTACTTC. Combining the CDR3 with reference TRBV2 and TRBJ2-5 gives the whole variable domain EPEVTQTPSHQVTQMGQEVILRCVPISNHLYFYWYRQILGQKVEFLVSFYNNEISEKSEIFDDQFSVERPDGSNFTLKIRSTKLEDSAMYFCASRRGEETQYFGPGTRLLVL.